This is a list of T cell receptor beta chains from one sample in a study of T cell responses to AZD1222 COVID-19 vaccine. Libraries were prepared by immunoSEQ multiplex PCR; TCRdb keeps only in-frame clonotypes and omits some of them. Among about 70,000 clones listed, 85% were seen once. Sequencing was performed on peripheral blood, taken on day 0 of AZD1222 vaccination. These receptors all come from an adult in good health. The CDR3 runs from the conserved cysteine through the conserved F or W. The D gene is left open where the match is weak. Clone size is given for some rows only: seen once, a few or many times, or a class if the clone is expanded.

size | J | D | V | CDR3 | DNA
once | TRBJ1-4 | TRBD1 | TRBV19 | CASSLPGGEKLFF | TGTGCCAGTAGTCTCCCAGGGGGAGAAAAACTGTTTTTT
NA | TRBJ2-5 | TRBD1 | TRBV7-6 | CASSLMQGEKETQYF | TGTGCCAGCAGCCTCATGCAGGGGGAAAAAGAGACCCAGTACTTC
NA | TRBJ2-5 | TRBD2 | TRBV7-8 | CASSLGGSGGLSQETQYF | TGTGCCAGCAGCTTAGGTGGTAGCGGGGGGCTCTCCCAAGAGACCCAGTACTTC
NA | TRBJ1-4 | NA | TRBV19 | CASSIESGHYEKLFF | TGTGCCAGTAGTATAGAATCAGGGCACTATGAAAAACTGTTTTTT
NA | TRBJ2-1 | NA | TRBV5-5 | CASSLQGRNSYNEQFF | TGTGCCAGCAGCTTGCAGGGGCGCAACTCCTACAATGAGCAGTTCTTC
NA | TRBJ2-2 | NA | TRBV27 | CASTTGIGELFF | TGTGCCAGCACCACGGGGATCGGGGAGCTGTTTTTT
NA | TRBJ1-1 | NA | TRBV19 | CASSIQGGTEAFF | TGTGCCAGTAGTATACAGGGCGGCACTGAAGCTTTCTTT
NA | TRBJ1-1 | NA | TRBV4-1 | CASSQGEGAAVNTEAFF | TGCGCCAGCAGCCAAGGGGAAGGGGCAGCTGTGAACACTGAAGCTTTCTTT
NA | TRBJ2-1 | NA | TRBV9 | CASSGLGGSSYNEQFF | TGTGCCAGCAGCGGCCTAGGGGGGAGCTCCTACAATGAGCAGTTCTTC
NA | TRBJ2-3 | NA | TRBV6-5 | CASSRDWSTDTQYF | TGTGCCAGCAGCAGGGACTGGAGCACAGATACGCAGTATTTT
NA | TRBJ2-3 | NA | TRBV24-1 | CATSAGYTQYF | TGTGCCACCAGTGCGGGGTATACGCAGTATTTT
NA | TRBJ1-6 | TRBD1 | TRBV6-5 | CASSRTGQVIWSLHF | TGTGCCAGCAGCCGGACCGGACAGGTTATCTGGTCCCTCCACTTT
NA | TRBJ1-1 | NA | TRBV12-5 | CASGFAVGIMNTEAFF | TGTGCTAGTGGGTTTGCCGTGGGAATAATGAACACTGAAGCTTTCTTT
once | TRBJ1-1 | NA | TRBV7-8 | CASSLEGSIGSEAFF | TGTGCCAGCAGCTTAGAGGGCAGTATAGGGTCGGAAGCTTTCTTT
NA | TRBJ2-5 | TRBD2 | TRBV11-3 | CASSPGLAGGPKTQYF | TGTGCCAGCAGCCCCGGACTAGCGGGGGGGCCTAAGACCCAGTACTTC
NA | TRBJ2-1 | NA | TRBV7-3 | CASSPGGEQFF | TGTGCCAGCAGCCCTGGGGGTGAGCAGTTCTTC
NA | TRBJ2-7 | NA | TRBV21-1 | CASCKLENVASYEQYF | TGTGCCAGCTGCAAATTAGAGAATGTCGCCTCCTACGAGCAGTACTTC
once | TRBJ1-3 | NA | TRBV23-1 | CASSQYGHLFSGNTIYF | TGCGCCAGCAGTCAATACGGACACCTCTTCTCTGGAAACACCATATATTTT
NA | TRBJ1-2 | NA | TRBV5-1 | CASSGGDIARCTF | TGCGCCAGCAGCGGTGGCGACATCGCAAGGTGCACCTTC
NA | TRBJ1-3 | NA | TRBV5-6 | CASSLLGWQGNTIYF | TGTGCCAGCAGCTTGTTGGGTTGGCAGGGAAACACCATATATTTT
NA | TRBJ2-6 | NA | TRBV6-2/TRBV6-3 | CASSLGQAGANVLTF | TGTGCCAGCAGTTTGGGGCAAGCTGGGGCCAACGTCCTGACTTTC
NA | TRBJ1-1 | NA | TRBV12-5 | CASGLDTYTEAFF | TGTGCTAGTGGTCTGGACACCTACACTGAAGCTTTCTTT
NA | TRBJ2-7 | NA | TRBV10-3 | CAISESSDSYEQYF | TGTGCCATCAGTGAGTCTAGCGACTCGTACGAGCAGTACTTC
NA | TRBJ1-1 | NA | TRBV4-1 | CASSRQANTEAFF | TGCGCCAGCAGCCGACAGGCAAACACTGAAGCTTTCTTT
NA | TRBJ2-2 | TRBD2 | TRBV5-1 | CASSLGTSGILIGELFF | TGCGCCAGCAGCCTCGGGACTAGCGGGATCTTAATAGGGGAGCTGTTTTTT
NA | TRBJ1-6 | NA | TRBV10-3 | CAISESGNRRSPLHF | TGTGCCATCAGTGAGTCGGGGAATCGGAGGTCACCCCTCCACTTT
NA | TRBJ2-5 | NA | TRBV10-2 | CASSDGMGETQYF | TGCGCCAGCAGTGACGGCATGGGAGAGACCCAGTACTTC
NA | TRBJ2-4 | NA | TRBV21-1 | CASLGRQGSRIAKNIQYF | TGTGCCAGCCTCGGGAGACAGGGGAGCCGAATAGCCAAAAACATTCAGTACTTC
NA | TRBJ2-4 | NA | TRBV5-1 | CASSLRVGAGENIQYF | TGCGCCAGCAGCTTAAGGGTTGGGGCAGGGGAAAACATTCAGTACTTC
NA | TRBJ1-2 | TRBD1 | TRBV7-9 | CASSLAGQWYGYTF | TGTGCCAGCAGCTTAGCGGGACAGTGGTATGGCTACACCTTC
NA | TRBJ1-5 | NA | TRBV10-1 | CASSGGSNQPQHF | TGCGCCAGCAGCGGGGGGAGCAATCAGCCCCAGCATTTT